This TCR beta chain was found in a study of blood T cells in healthy people across ages (dated by TCRdb to the mid-2010s). As for the study more broadly: In model experiments, template switching captured roughly one uniquely barcoded TCR beta cDNA molecule for every two T cells. For two donors (one aged 18 to 30 and one aged 80 or older), the study analyzed two additional independent replicas of 1 million unique cDNA reads from the same blood draw. The donors were divided into four age groups: young (average roughly 17 years), middle-aged (about 40), aged (about 62) and long-lived (about 84). Using deep sequencing normalized with unique cDNA molecular identifiers, the study measured how TCR beta repertoire diversity changes with age. To avoid experimental bias, donors of different ages were spread randomly across the sequencing lanes. Overall study outcomes, separate from this receptor: Estimates of total diversity from one million sequenced T cells were regarded as lower bounds and underestimates. Observed TCR beta diversity correlated strongly with the percentage of naive T cells measured by flow cytometry. Compared with the aged group, the long-lived group had more naive CD4+ T cells, fewer expanded clones and increased TCR diversity, suggesting age selection. The CMV infection status of donors was not known, potentially confounding age-related changes in expanded clonotypes. As age increased, observed TCR beta diversity per million T cells dropped in a roughly linear way, and a significant reduction was already evident by age 40. Conclusive comparison of naive and antigen-experienced compartments was prevented by the profiling of bulk unsorted PBMCs.

This clonotype came up many times. Its antigen is not yet known. No quality values exist for individual bases; no much larger clone is one base distant. Libraries were prepared through 5' RACE. This sample was sequenced with an Illumina HiSeq 2500. A second PCR of roughly 7 to 11 cycles was performed with a sample-barcoded 5' primer and a J-beta primer mix. Each TCR beta cDNA molecule received a unique molecular identifier from a template-switch 5' adaptor carrying 12 random nucleotides. At least 2.5 million CDR3-containing paired-end reads were obtained from each sample. First-strand cDNA was synthesized from all RNA with the Mint cDNA synthesis kit, primed by a TRBC-specific oligonucleotide. All cDNA was treated with uracil-DNA glycosylase and then went through a first 18-cycle PCR with the universal primers M1SS and BC2_uni_R. The study's own analysis went as follows. Normalization of each sample was performed by random selection of 1 million high-quality reads, each carrying a distinct molecular identifier. Reads with shared molecular identifiers were discarded instead of being binned into consensus sequences. MiTCR, set to a Q25 quality threshold and the strictest error-elimination algorithm, was used for CDR3 identification, clonotype clustering and error correction. Lower-bound total TCR beta diversity was estimated with a nonparametric unseen species model using Euler transformation. Using fastp at Q25 and MiXCR, TCRdb reprocessed the public reads and kept productive beta chains. Each entry merges the rows of one CDR3 protein and shows their most common DNA and genes. The V and J calls follow TCRdb's processing rather than the paper's. The sample table shows over 550,000 distinct CDR3 sequences, and approximately 30% are seen once. More than 15% of the sample goes to the ten largest clones.

The donors were some 39 Caucasian individuals from Russia, aged roughly 6 to 90 years, who were systemically healthy. Approximately 9 milliliters of peripheral blood were collected from each donor into EDTA-treated Vacutainer tubes. Ficoll-Paque density-gradient centrifugation was used to isolate PBMCs, with at least 7 million per sample. Total RNA, at least 5.5 micrograms per sample, was extracted from PBMCs with Trizol reagent. Naive CD45RAhigh/CD27high T cell percentages were measured by flow cytometry on a PBMC aliquot from every donor. For CDR1 and CDR2, the germline V gene lists SQVTM and ANQGSEA. The CDR3 spans 13 residues, from the cysteine through the phenylalanine. The read is trimmed to its CDR3 DNA, 39 bases read in frame from base 1. V is cut by 7 bases and J by 1 base, and the space between the germline ends is 14 bases.

Source material: blood. The receptor was isolated from a woman of 80 years or more in good health. The rearrangement combines TRBV29-1 with TRBJ2-7, with TRBD2 perhaps the D gene, on 6 matching bases. The bases are TGCAGCGCGATCGGGGGAGAGTCCTACGAGCAGTACTTC. Translated, this gives CSAIGGESYEQYF.